Listed here is a single T cell receptor (beta chain). TCRdb reprocessed the 5' RACE reads and stores each CDR3 protein as one record, lacking DNA. The table for this sample gives around 370,000 distinct CDR3 sequences. The entry originates in a study of monozygotic twins with inflammatory bowel disease. Germline V CDR1 and CDR2: KGHSH, LQKENI. This CDR3 is 17 amino acids long. The material sequenced was blood. The rearrangement links TRBV18 to TRBJ2-5; as DNA is missing, the TRBD2 call by TCRdb cannot be tested. The sequence derives from a human donor with ulcerative colitis or Crohn's disease, or a healthy co-twin of an affected twin (not recorded which). CDR3 in amino acids: CASSPTSGGLYQETQYF.